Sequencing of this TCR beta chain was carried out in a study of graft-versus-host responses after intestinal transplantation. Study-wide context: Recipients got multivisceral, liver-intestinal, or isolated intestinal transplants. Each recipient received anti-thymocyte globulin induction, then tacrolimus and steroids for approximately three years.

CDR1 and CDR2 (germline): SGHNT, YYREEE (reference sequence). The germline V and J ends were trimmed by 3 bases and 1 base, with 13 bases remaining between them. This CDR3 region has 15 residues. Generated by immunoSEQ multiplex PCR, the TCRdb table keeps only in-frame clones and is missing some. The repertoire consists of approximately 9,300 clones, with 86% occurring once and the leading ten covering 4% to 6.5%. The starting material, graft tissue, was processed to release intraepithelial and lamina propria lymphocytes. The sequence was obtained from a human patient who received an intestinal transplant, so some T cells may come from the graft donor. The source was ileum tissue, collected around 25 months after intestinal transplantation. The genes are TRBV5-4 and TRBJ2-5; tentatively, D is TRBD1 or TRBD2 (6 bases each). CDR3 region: CASSYRSGAQETQYF. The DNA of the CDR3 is TGTGCCAGCAGCTACCGCTCGGGGGCCCAAGAGACCCAGTACTTC.